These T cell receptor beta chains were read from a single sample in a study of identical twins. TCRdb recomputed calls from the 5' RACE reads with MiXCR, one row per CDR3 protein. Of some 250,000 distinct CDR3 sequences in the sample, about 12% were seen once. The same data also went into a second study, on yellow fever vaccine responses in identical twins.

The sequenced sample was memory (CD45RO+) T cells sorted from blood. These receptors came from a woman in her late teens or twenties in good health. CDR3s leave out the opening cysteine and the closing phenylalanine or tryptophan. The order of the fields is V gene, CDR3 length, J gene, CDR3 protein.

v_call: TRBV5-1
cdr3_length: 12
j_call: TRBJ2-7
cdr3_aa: ASSRGPRDYEQY

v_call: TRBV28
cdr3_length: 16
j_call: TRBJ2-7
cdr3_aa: ASSLGAVGTSGSHEQY

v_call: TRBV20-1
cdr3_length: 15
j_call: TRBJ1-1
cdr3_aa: SARVTNRGRTNTEAF

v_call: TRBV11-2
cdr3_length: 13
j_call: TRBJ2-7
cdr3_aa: ASSPPTGSTYEQY

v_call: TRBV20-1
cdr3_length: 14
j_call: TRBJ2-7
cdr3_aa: SARDSGRASVNEQY

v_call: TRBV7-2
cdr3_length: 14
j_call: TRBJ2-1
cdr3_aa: ASSHRPGSSYNEQF

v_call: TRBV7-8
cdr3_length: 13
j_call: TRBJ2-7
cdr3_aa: ASNSDRAISYEQY

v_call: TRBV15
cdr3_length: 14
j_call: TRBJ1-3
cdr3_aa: ATSREVQGKGNTIY

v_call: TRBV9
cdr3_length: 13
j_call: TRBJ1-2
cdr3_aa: ASSPRDRDNYGYT

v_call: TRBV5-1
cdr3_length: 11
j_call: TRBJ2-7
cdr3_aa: ASSLGGGPEQY

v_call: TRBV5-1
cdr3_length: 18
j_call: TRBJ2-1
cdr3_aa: ASSLPGTSGSVKSYNEQF

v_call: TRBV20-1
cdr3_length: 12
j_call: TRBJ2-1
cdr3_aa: SARVGRSYNEQF

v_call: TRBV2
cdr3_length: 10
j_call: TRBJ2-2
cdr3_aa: ASPRNTGELS

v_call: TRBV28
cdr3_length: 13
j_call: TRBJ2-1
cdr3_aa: ASSRTSGTNNEQF

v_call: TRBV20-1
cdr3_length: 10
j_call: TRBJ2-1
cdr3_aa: SATPGMGEQF

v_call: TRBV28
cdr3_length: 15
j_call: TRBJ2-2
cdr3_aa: ASSLSGLAGNTGELF

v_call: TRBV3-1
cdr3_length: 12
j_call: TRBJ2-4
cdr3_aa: ASSQDSITPTRY

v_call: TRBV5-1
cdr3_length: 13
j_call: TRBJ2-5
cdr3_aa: ASSLGSAGGETQY

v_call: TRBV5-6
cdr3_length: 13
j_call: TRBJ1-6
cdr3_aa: ASSFGAAGGSPLH

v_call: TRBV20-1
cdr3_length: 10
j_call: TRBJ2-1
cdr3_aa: SASDRGDEQF

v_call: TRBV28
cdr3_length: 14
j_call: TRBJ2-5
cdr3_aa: ASSLRVGTSPKTQY

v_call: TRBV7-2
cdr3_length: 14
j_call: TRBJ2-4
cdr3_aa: ASLSTGKGAKNIQY

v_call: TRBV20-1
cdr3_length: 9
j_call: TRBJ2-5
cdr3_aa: SALGPETQY

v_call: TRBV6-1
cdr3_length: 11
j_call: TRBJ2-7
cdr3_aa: ASVPNGAYEQY

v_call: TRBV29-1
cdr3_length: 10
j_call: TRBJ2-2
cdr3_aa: SGTSGTGELF

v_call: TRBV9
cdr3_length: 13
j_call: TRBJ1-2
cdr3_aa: ASSPRTGTNYGYT

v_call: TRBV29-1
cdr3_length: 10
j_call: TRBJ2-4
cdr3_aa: SVGGGGNIQY

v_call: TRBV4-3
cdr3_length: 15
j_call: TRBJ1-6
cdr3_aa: ASSPARDRGYNSPLH

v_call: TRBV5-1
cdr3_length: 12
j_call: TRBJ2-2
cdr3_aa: ASSLSGATGELF

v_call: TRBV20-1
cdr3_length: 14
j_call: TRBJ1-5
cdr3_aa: SAEVRQGRGNQPQH

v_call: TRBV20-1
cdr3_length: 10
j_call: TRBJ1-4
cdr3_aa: SARDVGEKLF

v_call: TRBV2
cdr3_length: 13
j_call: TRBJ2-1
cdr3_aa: ASSERRGTYNEQF

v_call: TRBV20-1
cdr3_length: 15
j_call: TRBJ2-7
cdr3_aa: SARPHRGSGRRNEQY

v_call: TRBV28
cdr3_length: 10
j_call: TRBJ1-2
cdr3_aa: ASSPSGGGYT

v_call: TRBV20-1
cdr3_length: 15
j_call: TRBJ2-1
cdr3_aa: SARDPHGGSRIWEQF

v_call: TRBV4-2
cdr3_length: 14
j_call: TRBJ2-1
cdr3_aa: ASSQDSGGSGDEQF

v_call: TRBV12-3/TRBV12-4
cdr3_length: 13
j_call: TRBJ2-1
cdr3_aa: ASSPGLAAYNEQF

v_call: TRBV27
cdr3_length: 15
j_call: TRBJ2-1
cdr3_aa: ASSLFVDSSSYNEQF

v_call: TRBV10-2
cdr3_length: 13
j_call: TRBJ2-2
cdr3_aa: ASSEAAGNTGELF

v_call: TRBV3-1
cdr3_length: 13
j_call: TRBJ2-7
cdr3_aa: ASSPRLAGEDEQY

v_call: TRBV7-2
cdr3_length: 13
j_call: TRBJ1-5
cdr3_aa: ASSPGQGAYQPQH